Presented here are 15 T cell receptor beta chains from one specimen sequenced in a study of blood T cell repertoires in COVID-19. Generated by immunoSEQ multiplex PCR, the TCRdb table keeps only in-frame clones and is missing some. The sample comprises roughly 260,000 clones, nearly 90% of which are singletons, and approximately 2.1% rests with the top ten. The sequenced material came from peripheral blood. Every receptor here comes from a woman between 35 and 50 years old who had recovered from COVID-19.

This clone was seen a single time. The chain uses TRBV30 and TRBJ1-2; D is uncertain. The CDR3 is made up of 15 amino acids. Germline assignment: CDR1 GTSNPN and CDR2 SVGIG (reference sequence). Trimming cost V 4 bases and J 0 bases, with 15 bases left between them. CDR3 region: CAWTGPPLANYGYTF. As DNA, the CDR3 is TGTGCCTGGACTGGCCCTCCGCTTGCTAACTATGGCTACACCTTC.

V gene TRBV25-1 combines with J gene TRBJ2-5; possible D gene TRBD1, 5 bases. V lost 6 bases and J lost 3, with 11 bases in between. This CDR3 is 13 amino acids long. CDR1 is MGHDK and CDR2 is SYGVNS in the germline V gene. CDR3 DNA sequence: TGTGCCAGCAGCGACAGCAGCAAAGAGACCCAGTACTTC. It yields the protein CASSDSSKETQYF.

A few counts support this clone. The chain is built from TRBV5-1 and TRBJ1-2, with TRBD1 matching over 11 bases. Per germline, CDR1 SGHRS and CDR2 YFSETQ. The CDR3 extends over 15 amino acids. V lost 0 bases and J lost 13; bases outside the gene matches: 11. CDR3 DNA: TGCGCCAGCAGCTTGGGTGTTGCGGGACAGGGGGTACCCACCTTC. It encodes CASSLGVAGQGVPTF. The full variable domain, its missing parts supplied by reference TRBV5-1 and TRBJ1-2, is KAGVTQTPRYLIKTRGQQVTLSCSPISGHRSVSWYQQTPGQGLQFLFEYFSETQRNKGNFPGRFSGRQFSNSRSEMNVSTLELGDSALYLCASSLGVAGQGVPTFGSGTRLTVV.

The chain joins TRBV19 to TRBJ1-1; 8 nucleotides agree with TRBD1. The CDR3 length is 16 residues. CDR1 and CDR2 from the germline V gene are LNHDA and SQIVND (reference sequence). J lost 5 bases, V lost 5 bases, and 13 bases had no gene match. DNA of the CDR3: TGTGCCAGTAGTCCCCGTGGTGACAGGGGAGGAACTGAAGCTTTCTTT. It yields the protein CASSPRGDRGGTEAFF.

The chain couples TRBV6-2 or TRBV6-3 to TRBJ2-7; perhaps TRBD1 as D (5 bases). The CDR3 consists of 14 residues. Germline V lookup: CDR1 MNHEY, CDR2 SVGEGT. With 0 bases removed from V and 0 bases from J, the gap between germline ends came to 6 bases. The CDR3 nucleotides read TGTGCCAGCAGTTACTCGACAGACTCCTACGAGCAGTACTTC. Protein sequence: CASSYSTDSYEQYF.

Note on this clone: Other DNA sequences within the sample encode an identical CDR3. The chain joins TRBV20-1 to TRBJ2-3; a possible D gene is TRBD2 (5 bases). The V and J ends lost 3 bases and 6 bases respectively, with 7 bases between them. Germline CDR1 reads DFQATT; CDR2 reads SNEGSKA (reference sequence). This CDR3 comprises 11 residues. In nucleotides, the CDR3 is TGCAGTGCTAGTCGCGGGGATACGCAGTATTTT. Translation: CSASRGDTQYF.

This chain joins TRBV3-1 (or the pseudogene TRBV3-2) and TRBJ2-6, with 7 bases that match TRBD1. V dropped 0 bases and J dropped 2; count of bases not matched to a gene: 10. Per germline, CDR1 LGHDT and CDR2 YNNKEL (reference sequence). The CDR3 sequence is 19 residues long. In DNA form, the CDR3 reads TGTGCCAGCAGCCAAGATCGGTATGCAGGGGGAACTGGGGCCAACGTCCTGACTTTC. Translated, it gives CASSQDRYAGGTGANVLTF.

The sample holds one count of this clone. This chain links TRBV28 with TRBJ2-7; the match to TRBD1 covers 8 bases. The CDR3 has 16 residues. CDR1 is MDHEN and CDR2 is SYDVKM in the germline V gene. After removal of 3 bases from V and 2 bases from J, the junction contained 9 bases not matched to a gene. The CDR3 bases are TGTGCCAGCAGTTTCTCCGGACAGGGAAGACCCTACGAGCAGTACTTC. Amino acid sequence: CASSFSGQGRPYEQYF. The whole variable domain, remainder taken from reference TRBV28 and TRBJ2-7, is DVKVTQSSRYLVKRTGEKVFLECVQDMDHENMFWYRQDPGLGLRLIYFSYDVKMKEKGDIPEGYSVSREKKERFSLILESASTNQTSMYLCASSFSGQGRPYEQYFGPGTRLTVT.

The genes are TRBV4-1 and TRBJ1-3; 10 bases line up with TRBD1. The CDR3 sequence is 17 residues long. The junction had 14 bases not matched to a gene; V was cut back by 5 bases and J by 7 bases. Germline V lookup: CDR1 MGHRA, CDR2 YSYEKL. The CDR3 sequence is CASSENLGTGVQNTIYF. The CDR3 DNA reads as TGCGCCAGCAGCGAAAACCTCGGGACAGGGGTCCAGAACACCATATATTTT.

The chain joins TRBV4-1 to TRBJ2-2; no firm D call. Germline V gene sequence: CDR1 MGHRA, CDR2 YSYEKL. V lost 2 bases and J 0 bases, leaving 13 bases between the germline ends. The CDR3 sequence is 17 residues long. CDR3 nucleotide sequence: TGCGCCAGCAGCCAACGACTCCCGTTCGCGAACACCGGGGAGCTGTTTTTT. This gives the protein CASSQRLPFANTGELFF.

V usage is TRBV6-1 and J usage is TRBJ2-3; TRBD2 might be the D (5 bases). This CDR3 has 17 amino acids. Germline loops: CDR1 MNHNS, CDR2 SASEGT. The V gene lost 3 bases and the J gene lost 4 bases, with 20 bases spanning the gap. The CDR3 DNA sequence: TGTGCCAGCAGTGATCCCTGGGGTAGCGCCCCAGCAGATACGCAGTATTTT. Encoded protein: CASSDPWGSAPADTQYF.

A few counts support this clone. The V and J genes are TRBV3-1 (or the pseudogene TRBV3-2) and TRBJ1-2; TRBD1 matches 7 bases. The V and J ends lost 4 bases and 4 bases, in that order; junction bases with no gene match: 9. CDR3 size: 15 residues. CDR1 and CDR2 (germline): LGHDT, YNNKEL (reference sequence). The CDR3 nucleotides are TGTGCCAGCAGCCTGACAGGGTTCGGGCTCTATGGCTACACCTTC. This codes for CASSLTGFGLYGYTF.

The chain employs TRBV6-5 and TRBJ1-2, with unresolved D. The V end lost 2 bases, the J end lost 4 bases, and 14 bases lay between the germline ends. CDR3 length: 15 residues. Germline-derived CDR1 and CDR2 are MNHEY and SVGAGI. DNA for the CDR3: TGTGCCAGCAGTTACGACTGGCTCGCTTCCTATGGCTACACCTTC. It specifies CASSYDWLASYGYTF.

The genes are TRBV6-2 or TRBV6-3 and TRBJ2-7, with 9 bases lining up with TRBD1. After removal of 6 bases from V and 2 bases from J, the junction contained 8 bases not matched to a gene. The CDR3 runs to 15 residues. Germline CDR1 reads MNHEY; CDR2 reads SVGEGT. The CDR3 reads CASSFGQGIPYEQYF. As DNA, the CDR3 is TGTGCCAGCAGCTTTGGACAGGGGATTCCCTACGAGCAGTACTTC.

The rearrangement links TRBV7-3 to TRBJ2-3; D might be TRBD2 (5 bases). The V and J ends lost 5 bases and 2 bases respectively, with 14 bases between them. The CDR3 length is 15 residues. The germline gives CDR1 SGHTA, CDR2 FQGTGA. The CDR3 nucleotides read TGTGCCAGCAGCCCCGGGCTAGCATTCACAGATACGCAGTATTTT. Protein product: CASSPGLAFTDTQYF.